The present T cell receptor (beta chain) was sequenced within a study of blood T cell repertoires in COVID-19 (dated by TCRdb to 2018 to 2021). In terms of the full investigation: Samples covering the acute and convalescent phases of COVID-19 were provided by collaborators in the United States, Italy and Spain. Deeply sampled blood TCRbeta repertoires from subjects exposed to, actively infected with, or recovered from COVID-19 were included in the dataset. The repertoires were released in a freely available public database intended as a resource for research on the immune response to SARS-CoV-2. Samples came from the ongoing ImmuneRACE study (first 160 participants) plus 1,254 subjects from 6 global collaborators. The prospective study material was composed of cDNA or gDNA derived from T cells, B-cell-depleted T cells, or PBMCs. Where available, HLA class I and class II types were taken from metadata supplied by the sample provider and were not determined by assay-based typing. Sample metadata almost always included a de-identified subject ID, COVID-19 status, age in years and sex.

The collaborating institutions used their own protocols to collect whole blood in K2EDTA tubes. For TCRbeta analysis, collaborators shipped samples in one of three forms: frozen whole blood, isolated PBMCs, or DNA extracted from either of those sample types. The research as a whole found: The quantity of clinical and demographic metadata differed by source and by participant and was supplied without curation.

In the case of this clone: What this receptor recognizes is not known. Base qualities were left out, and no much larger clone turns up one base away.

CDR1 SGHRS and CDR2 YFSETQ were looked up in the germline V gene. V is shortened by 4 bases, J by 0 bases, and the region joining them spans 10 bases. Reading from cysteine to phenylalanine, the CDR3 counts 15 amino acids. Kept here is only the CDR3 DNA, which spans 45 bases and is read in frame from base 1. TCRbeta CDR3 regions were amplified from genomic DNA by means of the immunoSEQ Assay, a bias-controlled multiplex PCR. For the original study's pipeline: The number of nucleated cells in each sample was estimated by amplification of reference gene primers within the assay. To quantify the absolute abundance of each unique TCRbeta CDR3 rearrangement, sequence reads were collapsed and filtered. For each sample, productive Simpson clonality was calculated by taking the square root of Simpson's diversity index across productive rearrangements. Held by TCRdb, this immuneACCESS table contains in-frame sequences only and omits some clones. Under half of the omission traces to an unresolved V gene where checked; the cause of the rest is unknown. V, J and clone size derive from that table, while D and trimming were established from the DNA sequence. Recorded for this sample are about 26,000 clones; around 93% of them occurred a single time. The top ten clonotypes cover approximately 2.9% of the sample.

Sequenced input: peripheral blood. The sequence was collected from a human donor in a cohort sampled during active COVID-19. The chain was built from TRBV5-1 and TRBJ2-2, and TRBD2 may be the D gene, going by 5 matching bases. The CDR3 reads CASSQPGANTGELFF. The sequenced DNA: TGCGCCAGCAGCCAACCCGGGGCGAACACCGGGGAGCTGTTTTTT.